The 11 T cell receptor beta chains reported below all come from one sample, sequenced in a study of T cells in narcolepsy. The assay was immunoSEQ multiplex PCR, and TCRdb's table has in-frame clones only and misses some. The sample lists tens of thousands of clones, approximately 84% occurring once. The sample consisted of memory (CD45RA-) CD4+ T cells from blood. The source of these receptors is a human donor in good health.

The rearrangement joins TRBV7-2 to TRBJ1-1; 10 nucleotides line up with TRBD1. Germline V gene sequence: CDR1 SGHTA, CDR2 FQGNSA. V was pared by 1 base and J by 4 bases, with 9 bases of the junction left unmatched. The CDR3 is 17 residues long. The CDR3 loop reads CASSLERQGARGTEAFF. CDR3 DNA sequence: TGTGCCAGCAGCTTAGAGAGACAGGGGGCGCGGGGCACTGAAGCTTTCTTT.

The CDR3: CASSQAASATSTDTQYF. In DNA, the CDR3 is TGTGCCAGCAGCCAAGCGGCTAGCGCCACTAGCACAGATACGCAGTATTTT. V gene TRBV4-2 combines with J gene TRBJ2-3; maybe TRBD2 (6 bases). Germline CDR1 and CDR2: LGHNA and YNFKEQ. This CDR3 comprises 17 residues. V dropped 1 base and J dropped 0 bases, with 14 bases sitting between them.

The gene calls are TRBV28 and TRBJ1-5; 11 bases are shared with TRBD1. J lost 9 bases, V lost 3 bases, and 10 bases had no gene match. The CDR3 extends over 16 amino acids. Germline V gene data show CDR1 as MDHEN and CDR2 as SYDVKM. CDR3 amino acids: CASSFPKGTGGVPQHF. CDR3 in DNA: TGTGCCAGCAGTTTCCCGAAAGGGACAGGGGGGGTGCCCCAGCATTTT.

V gene TRBV9 combines with J gene TRBJ2-5; 11 bases are shared with TRBD2. Germline V CDR1 and CDR2: SGDLS, YYNGEE. This CDR3 has 14 amino acids. V lost 3 bases to trimming and J lost 3 bases; unmatched junction nucleotides: 1. The CDR3 nucleotides read TGTGCCAGCAGCGGGGGACTAGCGGAAGAGACCCAGTACTTC. This translates into CASSGGLAEETQYF.

V is TRBV18 and J is TRBJ2-5; D gene unclear. The end of the DNA fits TRBJ2-7 better, so the J call may be wrong. CDR1 is KGHSH, CDR2 LQKENI, per germline. The CDR3 loop spans 15 amino acids. CDR3 in amino acids: CASSPPGVSSYEQYF. DNA for the CDR3: TGTGCCAGCTCACCACCTGGGGTCAGCTCCTACGAGCAGTACTTC.

Only a few counts were recorded for this clone. The V call is TRBV4-2, the J call TRBJ1-2; 7 bases match TRBD1. The trim removed 0 bases at V and 3 bases at J, leaving 1 base unmatched. Germline loops: CDR1 LGHNA, CDR2 YNFKEQ. The CDR3 is 14 amino acids. In DNA form, the CDR3 reads TGTGCCAGCAGCCAAGACAGGGGGTACTATGGCTACACCTTC. It specifies CASSQDRGYYGYTF.

The chain joins TRBV11-2 to TRBJ1-2; no firm D call. Trimming removed 5 bases from V and 4 bases from J, with 11 bases in between. This CDR3 is built from 13 residues. CDR1 and CDR2 (germline): SGHAT, FQNNGV. For the CDR3, the DNA is TGTGCCAGCAGCCGGGATCTCCCCTATGGCTACACCTTC. Translation: CASSRDLPYGYTF.

This sequence joins TRBV4-1 and TRBJ2-7; 10 bases are a match to TRBD2. The CDR3 runs 15 residues. CDR1 is MGHRA, CDR2 YSYEKL, per germline. The J segment lost 3 bases and the V segment lost 3 bases, leaving 5 bases of the junction unmatched. CDR3 in DNA: TGCGCCAGCAGCCACCTTACTAGCGGGAACTACGAGCAGTACTTC. This translates into CASSHLTSGNYEQYF.

The gene calls are TRBV9 and TRBJ1-1; 8 bases line up with TRBD1. With 4 bases clipped from V and 5 bases from J, the junction kept 10 bases outside the gene matches. The CDR3 has 15 residues. Germline CDR1 and CDR2: SGDLS and YYNGEE. For the CDR3, the DNA is TGTGCCAGCAGCCCCTCGACAGGGGTCGGAACTGAAGCTTTCTTT. Translating gives CASSPSTGVGTEAFF.

The chain links TRBV19 to TRBJ2-7; 10 bases align to TRBD2. The J segment lost 3 bases and the V segment lost 4 bases, leaving 18 bases of the junction unmatched. In germline, CDR1 is LNHDA, CDR2 SQIVND (reference sequence). CDR3 length: 19 amino acids. The DNA for the CDR3 is TGTGCCAGTAGTACGAGGGGGAGCGGGAGGGCCCGAAATATCTACGAGCAGTACTTC. The encoded protein is CASSTRGSGRARNIYEQYF.

This rearrangement joins TRBV5-1 to TRBJ2-2; tentative D call: TRBD1 (6 bases). The CDR3 runs to 15 residues. Germline lookup yields CDR1 SGHRS and CDR2 YFSETQ. The V end lost 4 bases, the J end lost 1 base, and 11 bases lay between the germline ends. The CDR3 DNA sequence: TGCGCCAGCAGCCGGGACAACCAGAACACCGGGGAGCTGTTTTTT. Translated, it gives CASSRDNQNTGELFF.